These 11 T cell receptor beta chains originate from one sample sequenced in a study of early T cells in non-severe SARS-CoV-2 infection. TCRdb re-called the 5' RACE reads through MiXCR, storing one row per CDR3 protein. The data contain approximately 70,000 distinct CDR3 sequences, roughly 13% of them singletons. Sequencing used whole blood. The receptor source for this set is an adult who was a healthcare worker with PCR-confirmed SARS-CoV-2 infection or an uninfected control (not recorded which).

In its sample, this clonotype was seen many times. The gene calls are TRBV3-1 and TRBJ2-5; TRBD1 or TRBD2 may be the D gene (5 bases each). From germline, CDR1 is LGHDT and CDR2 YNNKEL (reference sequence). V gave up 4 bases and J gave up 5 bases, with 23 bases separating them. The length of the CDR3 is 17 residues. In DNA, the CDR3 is TGTGCCAGCAGCCCGCAGGCCGGGGCGACTTATGTCGAGACCCAGTACTTC. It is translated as CASSPQAGATYVETQYF.

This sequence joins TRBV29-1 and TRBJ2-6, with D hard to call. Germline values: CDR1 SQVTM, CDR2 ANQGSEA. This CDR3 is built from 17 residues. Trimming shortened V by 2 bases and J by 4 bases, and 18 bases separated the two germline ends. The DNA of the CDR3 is TGCAGCGTTGAACCCGCCGTCGGACCCTCCGGGGCCAACGTCCTGACTTTC. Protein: CSVEPAVGPSGANVLTF. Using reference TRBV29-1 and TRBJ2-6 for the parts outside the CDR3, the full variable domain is SAVISQKPSRDICQRGTSLTIQCQVDSQVTMMFWYRQQPGQSLTLIATANQGSEATYESGFVIDKFPISRPNLTFSTLTVSNMSPEDSSIYLCSVEPAVGPSGANVLTFGAGSRLTVL.

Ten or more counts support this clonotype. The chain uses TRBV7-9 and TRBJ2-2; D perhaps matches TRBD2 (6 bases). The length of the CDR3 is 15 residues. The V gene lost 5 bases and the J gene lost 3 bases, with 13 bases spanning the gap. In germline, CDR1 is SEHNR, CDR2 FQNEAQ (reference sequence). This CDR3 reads CASSPEGTYTGELFF. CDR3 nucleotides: TGTGCCAGCAGCCCGGAGGGTACTTACACCGGGGAGCTGTTTTTT. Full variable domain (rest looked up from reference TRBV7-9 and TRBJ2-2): DTGVSQNPRHKITKRGQNVTFRCDPISEHNRLYWYRQTLGQGPEFLTYFQNEAQLEKSRLLSDRFSAERPKGSFSTLEIQRTEQGDSAMYLCASSPEGTYTGELFFGEGSRLTVL.

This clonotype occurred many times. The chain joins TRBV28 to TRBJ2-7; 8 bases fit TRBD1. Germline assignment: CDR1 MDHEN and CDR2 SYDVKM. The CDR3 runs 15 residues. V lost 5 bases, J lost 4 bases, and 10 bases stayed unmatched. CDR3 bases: TGTGCCAGCAGTATCAGGGGGCGAGCGGAATACGAGCAGTACTTC. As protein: CASSIRGRAEYEQYF.

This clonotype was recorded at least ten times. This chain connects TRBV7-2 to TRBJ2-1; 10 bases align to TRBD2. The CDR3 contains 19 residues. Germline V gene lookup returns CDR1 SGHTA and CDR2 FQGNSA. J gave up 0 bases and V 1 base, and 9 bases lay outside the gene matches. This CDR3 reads CASSLVPLAGSISYNEQFF. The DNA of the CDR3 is TGTGCCAGCAGCTTAGTCCCACTAGCGGGGTCTATCTCCTACAATGAGCAGTTCTTC.

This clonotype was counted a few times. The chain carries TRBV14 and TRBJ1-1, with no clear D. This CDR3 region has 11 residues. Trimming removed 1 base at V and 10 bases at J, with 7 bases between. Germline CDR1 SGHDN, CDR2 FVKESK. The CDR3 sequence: CASSQASRAFF. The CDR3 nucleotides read TGTGCCAGCAGCCAAGCTTCACGAGCTTTCTTT. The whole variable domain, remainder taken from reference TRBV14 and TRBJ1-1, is EAGVTQFPSHSVIEKGQTVTLRCDPISGHDNLYWYRRVMGKEIKFLLHFVKESKQDESGMPNNRFLAERTGGTYSTLKVQPAELEDSGVYFCASSQASRAFFGQGTRLTVV.

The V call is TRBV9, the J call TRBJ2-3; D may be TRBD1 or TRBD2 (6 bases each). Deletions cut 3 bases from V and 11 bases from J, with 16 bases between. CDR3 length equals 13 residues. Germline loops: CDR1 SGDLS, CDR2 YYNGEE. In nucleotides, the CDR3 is TGTGCCAGCAGCGGGGGGGCGTTGGTGGAGCAGTATTTT. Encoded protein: CASSGGALVEQYF.

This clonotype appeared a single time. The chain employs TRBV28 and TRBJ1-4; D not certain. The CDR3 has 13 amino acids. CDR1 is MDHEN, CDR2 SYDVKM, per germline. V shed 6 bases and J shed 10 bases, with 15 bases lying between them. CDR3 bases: TGTGCCAGCAGCCCTGGGCAGGAGGGAAAACTGTTTTTT. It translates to CASSPGQEGKLFF.

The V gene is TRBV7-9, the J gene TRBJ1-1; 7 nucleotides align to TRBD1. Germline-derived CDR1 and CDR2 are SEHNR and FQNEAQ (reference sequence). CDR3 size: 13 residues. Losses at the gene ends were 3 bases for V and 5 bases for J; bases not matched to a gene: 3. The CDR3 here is CASSFGQETEAFF. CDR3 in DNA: TGTGCCAGCAGCTTTGGACAGGAAACTGAAGCTTTCTTT.

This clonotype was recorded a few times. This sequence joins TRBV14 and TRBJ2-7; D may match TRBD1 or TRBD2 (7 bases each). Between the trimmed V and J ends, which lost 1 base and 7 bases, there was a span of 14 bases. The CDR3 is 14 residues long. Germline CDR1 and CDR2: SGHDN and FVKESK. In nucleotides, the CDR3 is TGTGCCAGCAGCCAAGGACAGGGAGCGGGGGAGCAGTACTTC. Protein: CASSQGQGAGEQYF.

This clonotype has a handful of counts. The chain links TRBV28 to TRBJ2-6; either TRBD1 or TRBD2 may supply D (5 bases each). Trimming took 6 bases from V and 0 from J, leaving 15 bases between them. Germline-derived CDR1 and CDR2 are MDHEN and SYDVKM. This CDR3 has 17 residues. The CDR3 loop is CASSPGDLGSGANVLTF. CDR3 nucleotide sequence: TGTGCCAGCAGCCCCGGGGACCTTGGCTCTGGGGCCAACGTCCTGACTTTC. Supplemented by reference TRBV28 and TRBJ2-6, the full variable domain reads DVKVTQSSRYLVKRTGEKVFLECVQDMDHENMFWYRQDPGLGLRLIYFSYDVKMKEKGDIPEGYSVSREKKERFSLILESASTNQTSMYLCASSPGDLGSGANVLTFGAGSRLTVL.